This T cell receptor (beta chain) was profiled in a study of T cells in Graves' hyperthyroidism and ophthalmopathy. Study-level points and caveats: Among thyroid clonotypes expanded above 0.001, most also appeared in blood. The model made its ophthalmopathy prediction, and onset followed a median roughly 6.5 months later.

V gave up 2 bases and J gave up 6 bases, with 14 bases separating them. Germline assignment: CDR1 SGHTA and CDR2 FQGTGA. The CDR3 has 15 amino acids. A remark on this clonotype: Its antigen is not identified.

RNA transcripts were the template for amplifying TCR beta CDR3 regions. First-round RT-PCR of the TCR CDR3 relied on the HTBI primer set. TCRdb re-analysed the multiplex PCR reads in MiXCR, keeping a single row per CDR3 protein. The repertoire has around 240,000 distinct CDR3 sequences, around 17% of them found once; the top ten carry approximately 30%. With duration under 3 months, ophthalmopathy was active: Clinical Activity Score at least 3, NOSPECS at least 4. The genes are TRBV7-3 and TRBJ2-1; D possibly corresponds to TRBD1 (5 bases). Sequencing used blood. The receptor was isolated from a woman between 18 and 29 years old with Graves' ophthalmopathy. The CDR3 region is CASSLERGAGNEQFF. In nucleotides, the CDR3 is TGTGCCAGCAGCTTAGAAAGGGGCGCTGGCAATGAGCAGTTCTTC.